Given below is one TCR beta chain in context. Its cognate antigen is unknown. This entry belongs to a study of T cells after yellow fever vaccination. Notes on the study in general: The CD4 and CD8 compartments had a small share of their clonotypes in common. Weaker overall, the secondary response nonetheless peaked faster (day 5 versus 15). Booster sampling recovered most clones from primary vaccination (less than 97% CD4, approximately 88% CD8).

The germline V gene has CDR1 DFQATT and CDR2 SNEGSKA (reference sequence). V was trimmed by 6 bases and J by 8 bases, leaving 17 bases between them. The CDR3 covers 13 residues. The authors made TCR cDNA by 5'RACE template switching, adding a universal primer site and UMIs. TCRdb reanalysed the 5' RACE reads using MiXCR and keeps one entry per CDR3 protein. The sample consists of about 340,000 distinct CDR3 sequences, 8.5% to 10% of them appearing once. The chain joins TRBV20-1 to TRBJ2-1; D is perhaps TRBD2 (6 bases). The source is a young man who received the YFV17D yellow fever vaccine. Sequenced here: PBMCs, sampled on the day of the first yellow fever vaccination. CDR3 in amino acids: CSATRGSEDEQFF. The CDR3 DNA follows: TGCAGTGCGACTAGAGGGAGTGAGGATGAGCAGTTCTTC.